The present T cell receptor (beta chain) was sequenced within a study of shared clonotypes between healthy human individuals. For this clone: Antigen unknown.

The study separated CD4+ cells into CD45RA+ naive and CD45RA-negative memory subsets. Study-wide findings and caveats: Between four donors, naive CD4 clonotypes were shared at a level of around 4.9%. An effect of sequencing depth on clonotype sharing among donors was expected.

Per germline, CDR1 LGHNA and CDR2 YSLEER. This CDR3 is 19 amino acids long. V lost 1 base and J lost 3, with 21 bases in between. 200 to 250 ng DNA, 30,000 or so T cell genomes, went into each sorted-subset replicate PCR. Using immunoSEQ multiplex PCR, the repertoire was profiled, and TCRdb retains in-frame clones only, with some absent. The sample lists fewer than 1.6 million clones, less than 99% occurring once. The chain couples TRBV4-3 to TRBJ2-2; tentatively, D is TRBD2 (6 bases). Input material: naive CD4+ T cells sorted from blood. Subset denoted: CD45RA+ positively selected. This clonotype was obtained from a man younger than 40 in good health. The DNA of the CDR3 is TGCGCCAGCAGCCAAGTGGTTGGAGGGAGAGGGGAGCACACCGGGGAGCTGTTTTTT. It specifies CASSQVVGGRGEHTGELFF.